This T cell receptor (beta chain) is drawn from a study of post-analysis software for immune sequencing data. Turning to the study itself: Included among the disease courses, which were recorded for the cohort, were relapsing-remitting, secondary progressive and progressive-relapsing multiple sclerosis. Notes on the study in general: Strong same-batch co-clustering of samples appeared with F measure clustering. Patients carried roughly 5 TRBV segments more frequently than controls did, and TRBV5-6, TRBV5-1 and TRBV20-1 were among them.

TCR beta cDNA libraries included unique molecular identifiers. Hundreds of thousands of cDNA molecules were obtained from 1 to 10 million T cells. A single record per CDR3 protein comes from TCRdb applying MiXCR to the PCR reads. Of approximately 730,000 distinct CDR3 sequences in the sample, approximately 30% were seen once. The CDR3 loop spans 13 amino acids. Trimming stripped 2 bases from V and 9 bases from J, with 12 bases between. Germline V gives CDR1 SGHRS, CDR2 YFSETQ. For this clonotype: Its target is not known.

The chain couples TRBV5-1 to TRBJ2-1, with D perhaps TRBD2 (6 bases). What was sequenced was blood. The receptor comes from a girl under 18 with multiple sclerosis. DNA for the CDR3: TGCGCCAGCAGCTTCCGGGACTCTTTTGAGCAGTTCTTC. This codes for CASSFRDSFEQFF.